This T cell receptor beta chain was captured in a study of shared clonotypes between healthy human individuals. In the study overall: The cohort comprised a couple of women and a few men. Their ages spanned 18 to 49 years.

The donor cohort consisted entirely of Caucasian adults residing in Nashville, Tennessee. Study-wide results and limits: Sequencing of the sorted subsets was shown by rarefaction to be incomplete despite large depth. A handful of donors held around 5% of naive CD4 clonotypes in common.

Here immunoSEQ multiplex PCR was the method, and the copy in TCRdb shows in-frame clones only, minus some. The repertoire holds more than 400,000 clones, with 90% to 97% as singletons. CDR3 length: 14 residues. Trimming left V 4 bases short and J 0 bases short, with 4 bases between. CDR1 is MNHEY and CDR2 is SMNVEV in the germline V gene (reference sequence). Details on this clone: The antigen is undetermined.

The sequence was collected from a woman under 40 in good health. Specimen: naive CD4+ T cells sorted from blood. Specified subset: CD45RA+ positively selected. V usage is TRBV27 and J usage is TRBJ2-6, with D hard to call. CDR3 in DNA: TGTGCCAGCAGTTGGAGCTCTGGGGCCAACGTCCTGACTTTC. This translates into CASSWSSGANVLTF. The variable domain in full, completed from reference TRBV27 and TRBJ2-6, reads EAQVTQNPRYLITVTGKKLTVTCSQNMNHEYMSWYRQDPGLGLRQIYYSMNVEVTDKGDVPEGYKVSRKEKRNFPLILESPSPNQTSLYFCASSWSSGANVLTFGAGSRLTVL.